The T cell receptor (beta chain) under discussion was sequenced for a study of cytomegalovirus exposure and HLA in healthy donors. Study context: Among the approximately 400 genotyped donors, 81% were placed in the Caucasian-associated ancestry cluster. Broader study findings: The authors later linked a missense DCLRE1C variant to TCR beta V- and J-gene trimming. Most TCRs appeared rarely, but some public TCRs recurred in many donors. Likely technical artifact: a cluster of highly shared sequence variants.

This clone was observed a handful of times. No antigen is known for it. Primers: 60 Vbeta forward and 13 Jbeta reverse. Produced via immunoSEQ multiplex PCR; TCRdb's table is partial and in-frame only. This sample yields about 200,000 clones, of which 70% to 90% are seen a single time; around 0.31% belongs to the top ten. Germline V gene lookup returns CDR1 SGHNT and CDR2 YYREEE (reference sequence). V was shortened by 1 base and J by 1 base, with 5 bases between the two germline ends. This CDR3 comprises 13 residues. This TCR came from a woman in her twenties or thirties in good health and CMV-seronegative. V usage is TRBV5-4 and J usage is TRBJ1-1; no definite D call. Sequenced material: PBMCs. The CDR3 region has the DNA TGTGCCAGCAGCTTGTTCGGGAACACTGAAGCTTTCTTT. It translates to CASSLFGNTEAFF. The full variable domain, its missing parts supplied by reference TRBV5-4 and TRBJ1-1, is ETGVTQSPTHLIKTRGQQVTLRCSSQSGHNTVSWYQQALGQGPQFIFQYYREEENGRGNFPPRFSGLQFPNYSSELNVNALELDDSALYLCASSLFGNTEAFFGQGTRLTVV.